A selection of T cell receptor beta chains follows, all from one sample in a study of CD8+CD57+ T cells in acquired aplastic anemia. TCRdb re-analysed the reads in MiXCR, keeping a single row per CDR3 protein. The table shows 160,000 or so distinct CDR3 sequences, with 45% to 55% occurring only once. The material sequenced was sorted CD4+, CD8+, or CD8+CD57+ T cells (not recorded which) from PBMCs. These receptors were taken from a human donor with aplastic anemia. Each CDR3 is given with its conserved first and last residue. D genes are given only for firm matches. Clone size is not always given. Where it is, it says once, few, many or a class for expanded clones.

d_call | clone_size | j_call | v_call | cdr3_nt | cdr3_aa
NA | once | TRBJ2-1 | TRBV7-2 | TGTGCCAGCAGCAGGGCCGCCAATGAGCAGTTCTTC | CASSRAANEQFF
NA | many | TRBJ2-1 | TRBV5-1 | TGCGCCAGCAGCTTTAGGAGTCAGCCTCAATCCTACAATGAGCAGTTCTTC | CASSFRSQPQSYNEQFF
NA | NA | TRBJ2-1 | TRBV11-2 | TGTGCCAGCAGCTTAGGAGGGGGGGCCTCTTACAATGAGCAGTTCTTC | CASSLGGGASYNEQFF
NA | many | TRBJ1-6 | TRBV6-5 | TGTGCCAGCAGTTACTCGGTGAAGGCGCGTGCGGGTTCACCCCTCCACTTT | CASSYSVKARAGSPLHF
NA | NA | TRBJ1-4 | TRBV24-1 | TGTGCCACCAGTGAAGGCGGTGGTGAAAAACTGTTTTTT | CATSEGGGEKLFF
TRBD1 | NA | TRBJ2-7 | TRBV10-1 | TGCGCCAGCAGTGGGCCACTATCCGGGACAGGGCTGGGGTACGAGCAGTACTTC | CASSGPLSGTGLGYEQYF
TRBD2 | NA | TRBJ2-6 | TRBV9 | TGTGCCAGCAGCGTAGAGTTGGCCGGGGGGTCCTCTGGGGCCAACGTCCTGACTTTC | CASSVELAGGSSGANVLTF
NA | NA | TRBJ1-1 | TRBV4-1 | TGCGCCAGCAGCCAAGAAGGGACGGCGAACACTGAAGCTTTCTTT | CASSQEGTANTEAFF
TRBD1 | many | TRBJ1-1 | TRBV12-5 | TGTGCTAGTGGTTTGGTATTGTTGTCCCAGGGGGCGAAGGTTGAAGCTTTCTTT | CASGLVLLSQGAKVEAFF
NA | NA | TRBJ2-4 | TRBV29-1 | TGCAGCCCCGCGTCGAGGGTCGCGAAAAACATTCAGTACTTC | CSPASRVAKNIQYF
TRBD1 | few | TRBJ1-3 | TRBV5-4 | TGTGCCAGCAGCTCCCTTGCAGGGGGTCGGGCTGGAAACACCATATATTTT | CASSSLAGGRAGNTIYF
TRBD2 | NA | TRBJ2-5 | TRBV20-1 | TGCAGTGCTCCGGGACTAGCGGGAGCAAAGACCCAGTACTTC | CSAPGLAGAKTQYF
TRBD1 | NA | TRBJ2-2 | TRBV20-1 | TGCAGTGCCGGACAGGGAAAGAACACCGGGGAGCTGTTTTTT | CSAGQGKNTGELFF
TRBD1 | few | TRBJ2-7 | TRBV3-1 | TGTGCCAGCAGCCACCGTGACGGACAGGGGGGATATCAGCGCGAGCAGTACTTC | CASSHRDGQGGYQREQYF
NA | many | TRBJ2-4 | TRBV11-2 | TGTGCCAGCAGCCTTAACCCATTGGGATACATTCAGTACTTC | CASSLNPLGYIQYF
NA | NA | TRBJ1-1 | TRBV5-1 | TGCGCCAGCAGCTCCGAGGGGATGGACACTGACGCTTTCTTT | CASSSEGMDTDAFF
NA | NA | TRBJ1-4 | TRBV10-3 | TGTGCCATCAGTGAGCCGCGGGGGGCAGGGAAACTGTTTTTT | CAISEPRGAGKLFF
NA | NA | TRBJ2-7 | TRBV5-4 | TGTGCCAGCAGCTCCGCCCGGGTAGCGGAGGGGGAGCAGTACTTC | CASSSARVAEGEQYF
NA | many | TRBJ1-5 | TRBV7-8 | TGTGCCAGCAGCTTAGCGGGCAGCGGGTTAAATCAGCCCCAGCATTTT | CASSLAGSGLNQPQHF
TRBD1 | few | TRBJ1-3 | TRBV10-3 | TGTGCCATCAGTGAGTCTGGGACAGTGAAAGGAAACACCATATATTTT | CAISESGTVKGNTIYF
TRBD2 | few | TRBJ2-7 | TRBV28 | TGTGCCAGCAGTACCGGGGGAGGGGCACACGAGCAGTACTTC | CASSTGGGAHEQYF
NA | NA | TRBJ2-7 | TRBV7-8 | TGTGCCAGCAGCTTGGGAGGGGGGTTCTCCTACGAGCAGTACTTC | CASSLGGGFSYEQYF
NA | NA | TRBJ2-5 | TRBV5-1 | TGCGCCAGCAGCTTTTTCGGAGTCCAAGAGACCCAGTACTTC | CASSFFGVQETQYF
NA | NA | TRBJ2-7 | TRBV20-1 | TGCAGTGCTATCACTTCTAGCGCTGGCTCCTACGAGCAGTACTTC | CSAITSSAGSYEQYF
NA | NA | TRBJ2-7 | TRBV12-3/TRBV12-4 | TGTGCCACCGTTGGGCCCTCCTACGAGCAGTACTTC | CATVGPSYEQYF
NA | few | TRBJ2-4 | TRBV2 | TGTGCCAGCAGTGGTGGGGTGGGGATAGCCAAAAACATTCAGTACTTC | CASSGGVGIAKNIQYF
NA | NA | TRBJ2-1 | TRBV11-2 | TGTGCCAGCAGCTTAGCCCGCAATGAGCAGTTCTTC | CASSLARNEQFF
TRBD1 | few | TRBJ1-6 | TRBV5-6 | TGTGCCAGCAGCTGGGGGGACAGAAGCTCCCATAATTCACCCCTCCACTTT | CASSWGDRSSHNSPLHF
NA | many | TRBJ1-2 | TRBV7-9 | TGTGCCAGCAGCTTACCCCCGGACACGTTAGGCGATGGCTACACCTTC | CASSLPPDTLGDGYTF
TRBD2 | many | TRBJ2-1 | TRBV19 | TGTGCCAGTAAGCCGGGAGGCCGATTATCCTACAATGAGCAGTTCTTC | CASKPGGRLSYNEQFF
NA | NA | TRBJ2-7 | TRBV20-1 | TGCAGTGCCCAACTACCTGGGGGCTCCTACGAGCAGTACTTC | CSAQLPGGSYEQYF
TRBD1 | NA | TRBJ1-1 | TRBV7-2 | TGTGCCAGCAGCGGACAGGGACGCACTGAAGCTTTCTTT | CASSGQGRTEAFF
NA | NA | TRBJ1-3 | TRBV20-1 | TGCAGCGCTAGAGATCTTGGCAGCTCTGGAGACACCATATATTTT | CSARDLGSSGDTIYF
NA | once | TRBJ2-7 | TRBV5-4 | TGTGCCAGCAGCTCTAACGCGGGGAACGAGCAGTACTTC | CASSSNAGNEQYF
TRBD1 | few | TRBJ1-1 | TRBV6-1 | TGTGCCAGCAGTGCCCGACAGGGATCGAACACTGAAGCTTTCTTT | CASSARQGSNTEAFF
NA | few | TRBJ2-7 | TRBV7-2 | TGTGCCAGCAGCTTAGGGGGGCTCGAGCAGTACTTC | CASSLGGLEQYF
NA | NA | TRBJ1-1 | TRBV10-3 | TGTGCCATCACCGAGACAGCGAACACTGAAGCTTTCTTT | CAITETANTEAFF
NA | NA | TRBJ1-4 | TRBV10-3 | TGTGCCATCGAAGGGTCCGCAACTAATGAAAAACTGTTTTTT | CAIEGSATNEKLFF
NA | NA | TRBJ2-2 | TRBV29-1 | TGCAGCGTTGCTCCGGCCGGGGAGCTGTTTTTT | CSVAPAGELFF
NA | NA | TRBJ2-7 | TRBV10-3 | TGTGCCATCAGTGAGTCGACCTACGAGCAGTACTTC | CAISESTYEQYF
TRBD1 | NA | TRBJ1-1 | TRBV7-2 | TGTGCCAGCAGCTCCAGACAGGGAGCTTTCTTT | CASSSRQGAFF
TRBD2 | once | TRBJ2-2 | TRBV7-8 | TGTGCCAGCAGCTCCGGACTAGCGGGCGGGGAGCTGTTTTTT | CASSSGLAGGELFF
NA | NA | TRBJ2-3 | TRBV24-1 | TGTGCCACCAGTGATCCGGGGGAGGCAGATGCGCAGTATTTT | CATSDPGEADAQYF
TRBD2 | many | TRBJ2-5 | TRBV5-4 | TGTGCCAGCAGCTCGGGACTAGCGGGAGGGGGAGAGACCCAGTACTTC | CASSSGLAGGGETQYF
TRBD1 | few | TRBJ1-1 | TRBV25-1 | TGTGCCAGCAGTGTAAACAGGGGACCGAACACTGAAGCTTTCTTT | CASSVNRGPNTEAFF
NA | few | TRBJ2-7 | TRBV7-9 | TGTGCCAGCAGCTCTTCTGTCTCCTACGAGCAGTACTTC | CASSSSVSYEQYF
TRBD2 | NA | TRBJ2-3 | TRBV12-3/TRBV12-4 | TGTGCCAGCAGTTTAGCGCGGGGCGGGAGGACAGATACGCAGTATTTT | CASSLARGGRTDTQYF
TRBD1 | many | TRBJ2-7 | TRBV7-3 | TGTGCCAGCAGCGGGACAGAGAACGAGCAGTACTTC | CASSGTENEQYF
TRBD2 | many | TRBJ2-1 | TRBV7-3 | TGTGCCAGCACCAAAGCCAGGACTAGCTCCTACAATGAGCAGTTCTTC | CASTKARTSSYNEQFF
NA | many | TRBJ1-1 | TRBV4-3 | TGCGCCAGCAGCCTCGGACATCAGAACACTGAAGCTTTCTTT | CASSLGHQNTEAFF
NA | many | TRBJ2-1 | TRBV7-3 | TGTGCCAGCAGCTTAAGCGCGGGACCAGAAAATGAGCAGTTCTTC | CASSLSAGPENEQFF
NA | NA | TRBJ1-1 | TRBV4-3 | TGCGCCAGCAGCCAAGGACTGGGGCAGTATGAAGCTTTCTTT | CASSQGLGQYEAFF
NA | NA | TRBJ2-1 | TRBV15 | TGTGCCACTAGCGGAGGCTTGCAGGGCTACAATGAGCAGTTCTTC | CATSGGLQGYNEQFF
NA | NA | TRBJ1-1 | TRBV2 | TGTGCCAGCAGTCAAGGAGGGTTCGCTGAAGCTTTCTTT | CASSQGGFAEAFF
NA | NA | TRBJ1-3 | TRBV2 | TGTGCCAACATCCTTGGAAACACCATATATTTT | CANILGNTIYF